This T cell receptor (beta chain) stems from a study of OX40 agonist ivuxolimab in advanced cancers. Study context: The patients received ivuxolimab by intravenous route every 2 weeks at 0.01 to 10 mg/kg.

V shed 3 bases, J shed 0 bases, and the junction held 5 bases outside the gene matches. The germline gives CDR1 MDHEN, CDR2 SYDVKM. This CDR3 region has 17 residues. Clones were sequenced by immunoSEQ multiplex PCR, and TCRdb holds only the in-frame ones, with some missing. Of tens of thousands of clones listed, about nine tenths were seen once; the top ten hold around 0.5%. The chain uses TRBV28 and TRBJ1-5; 10 bases are a match to TRBD1. This sequence originates from an adult with an advanced solid tumor such as melanoma, head and neck, liver or kidney cancer. The sequencing used CD4+ or CD8+ T cells sorted from blood, collected in a trial of the OX40 agonist ivuxolimab. The CDR3 DNA reads TGTGCCAGCAGTTTTCGTCGGACAGGGGGTAGCAATCAGCCCCAGCATTTT. It specifies CASSFRRTGGSNQPQHF.